This paragraph covers one T cell receptor beta chain sequence. The target antigen is unknown. The sample comes from a study of siplizumab effects on memory and regulatory T cells. Study results and caveats: No assignable naive or memory phenotype existed for roughly 75-96% of proliferating CD4+ or CD8+ clones. Memory cells seemed less diverse than naive T cells, which also seemed major contributors to the alloresponse.

The method was immunoSEQ multiplex PCR; TCRdb's version includes in-frame clones alone and lacks a portion of them. This table holds 50,000 or so clones, more than 85% found once. Trimming took off 8 bases at V and 8 bases at J, with 15 bases between the two ends. CDR3 length equals 13 residues. The V gene's germline CDR1 is MNHEY and CDR2 SMNVEV (reference sequence). The sample consisted of CD8+ T cells sorted from blood. This chain joins TRBV27 and TRBJ2-2; no clear D gene. This TCR was recovered from a human donor in good health. The CDR3 bases are TGTGCCAGCGCTCTGGCGGAATCTGGGGAGCTGTTTTTT. Translation gives CASALAESGELFF.